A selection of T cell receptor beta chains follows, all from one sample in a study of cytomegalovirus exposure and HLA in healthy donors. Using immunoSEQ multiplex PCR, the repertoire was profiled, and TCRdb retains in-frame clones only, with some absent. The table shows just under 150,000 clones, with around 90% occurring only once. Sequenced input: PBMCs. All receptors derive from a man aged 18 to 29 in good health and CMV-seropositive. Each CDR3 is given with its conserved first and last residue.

CDR3 protein: CASRSDRGNTEAFF; V gene: TRBV16; J gene: TRBJ1-1
CDR3 protein: CASSGYGNEQFF; V gene: TRBV6-1; J gene: TRBJ2-1
CDR3 protein: CASSHSRGEAFF; V gene: TRBV5-1; J gene: TRBJ1-1
CDR3 protein: CASSLVEWDFYEQYF; V gene: TRBV7-9; J gene: TRBJ2-7
CDR3 protein: CASSQEVEKNNEQFF; V gene: TRBV4-2; J gene: TRBJ2-1
CDR3 protein: CASSLKGQQKSGYTF; V gene: TRBV5-1; J gene: TRBJ1-2
CDR3 protein: CASSGQAHTEAFF; V gene: TRBV10-2; J gene: TRBJ1-1
CDR3 protein: CASSERGVSNEQYF; V gene: TRBV25-1; J gene: TRBJ2-7
CDR3 protein: CASSEAETGETNTGELFF; V gene: TRBV2; J gene: TRBJ2-2
CDR3 protein: CASSLNLRLNAFF; V gene: TRBV7-9; J gene: TRBJ1-1
CDR3 protein: CASSDRGLGYTF; V gene: TRBV2; J gene: TRBJ1-2
CDR3 protein: CASSYGQEAFF; V gene: TRBV7-3; J gene: TRBJ1-1
CDR3 protein: CSVDDSYEQYF; V gene: TRBV29-1; J gene: TRBJ2-7
CDR3 protein: CASSEGQGARETQYF; V gene: TRBV10-1; J gene: TRBJ2-5
CDR3 protein: CASSYSGTGVSGELFF; V gene: TRBV6-5; J gene: TRBJ2-2
CDR3 protein: CASSSGTSGRAGFDEQFF; V gene: TRBV7-9; J gene: TRBJ2-1
CDR3 protein: CASSDRTGRNNEQFF; V gene: TRBV9; J gene: TRBJ2-1
CDR3 protein: CARRTYIEGEQYF; V gene: TRBV2; J gene: TRBJ2-7
CDR3 protein: CASSSRTLGTEAFF; V gene: TRBV13; J gene: TRBJ1-1
CDR3 protein: CASSDSPGDVDEQFF; V gene: TRBV6-4; J gene: TRBJ2-1
CDR3 protein: CASSSRTAPNYGYTF; V gene: TRBV11-2; J gene: TRBJ1-2
CDR3 protein: CASSYSAGTRYNEQFF; V gene: TRBV27; J gene: TRBJ2-1
CDR3 protein: CASTRLIYSGNTIYF; V gene: TRBV6-1; J gene: TRBJ1-3
CDR3 protein: CASRALEWGGTDTQYF; V gene: TRBV2; J gene: TRBJ2-3
CDR3 protein: CASNRQGRNTEAFF; V gene: TRBV7-9; J gene: TRBJ1-1
CDR3 protein: CASSPRQGEVYGYTF; V gene: TRBV4-2; J gene: TRBJ1-2
CDR3 protein: CASSQDGGRGTQYF; V gene: TRBV4-2; J gene: TRBJ2-5
CDR3 protein: CASSLGGTGGYGYTF; V gene: TRBV5-1; J gene: TRBJ1-2
CDR3 protein: CASTLAGIRETQYF; V gene: TRBV11-2; J gene: TRBJ2-5
CDR3 protein: CASSAQGRNTEAFF; V gene: TRBV19; J gene: TRBJ1-1
CDR3 protein: CASNFQGVVYGYTF; V gene: TRBV7-2; J gene: TRBJ1-2
CDR3 protein: CASSPGLAESSTDTQYF; V gene: TRBV27; J gene: TRBJ2-3
CDR3 protein: CASSQRSGREAFF; V gene: TRBV7-8; J gene: TRBJ1-1
CDR3 protein: CASSLSREGQPQHF; V gene: TRBV18; J gene: TRBJ1-5
CDR3 protein: CASSSNSRTSGFNEQFF; V gene: TRBV11-3; J gene: TRBJ2-1
CDR3 protein: CASSSGQGMNTEAFF; V gene: TRBV7-6; J gene: TRBJ1-1
CDR3 protein: CASRKQGGFGYTF; V gene: TRBV5-1; J gene: TRBJ1-2
CDR3 protein: CSVGAGGLVTEQYF; V gene: TRBV29-1; J gene: TRBJ2-7
CDR3 protein: CASSEAYFSGNTIYF; V gene: TRBV6-1; J gene: TRBJ1-3
CDR3 protein: CASSWGGYTDTQYF; V gene: TRBV9; J gene: TRBJ2-3
CDR3 protein: CSVDTPSYGYTF; V gene: TRBV29-1; J gene: TRBJ1-2
CDR3 protein: CASSLTGRDRTGELFF; V gene: TRBV5-1; J gene: TRBJ2-2
CDR3 protein: CASYKDRGNRELFF; V gene: TRBV19; J gene: TRBJ2-2
CDR3 protein: CASRRRDRRTGELFF; V gene: TRBV6-6; J gene: TRBJ2-2
CDR3 protein: CASSLGVSGANVLTF; V gene: TRBV7-2; J gene: TRBJ2-6
CDR3 protein: CASSELGGSVNQPQHF; V gene: TRBV6-1; J gene: TRBJ1-5
CDR3 protein: CSVGEAGGGYTF; V gene: TRBV29-1; J gene: TRBJ1-2
CDR3 protein: CASSEALQGLGNTIYF; V gene: TRBV2; J gene: TRBJ1-3
CDR3 protein: CASRQPGQGRGGYTF; V gene: TRBV6-5; J gene: TRBJ1-2
CDR3 protein: CASSPGLAGGEQFF; V gene: TRBV7-6; J gene: TRBJ2-1
CDR3 protein: CASSTRGGGLKDTQYF; V gene: TRBV4-1; J gene: TRBJ2-3
CDR3 protein: CASSPTGGDEQYF; V gene: TRBV5-5; J gene: TRBJ2-7